This is a list of T cell receptor beta chains from one sample in a study of CD8+ T cells in alopecia areata. TCRdb keeps only in-frame clones here, not all; method: immunoSEQ multiplex PCR. The sample contains about 210,000 clones, approximately 72% of which appear only once. The sample was CD4+ T cells sorted from blood, taken at week 44, from a patient treated with tofacitinib. Receptor source: a human donor with alopecia areata. The CDR3 runs from the conserved cysteine through the conserved F or W. Fields, in order: clone size, V gene, D gene, J gene, CDR3 length, CDR3 protein, CDR3 DNA. A D gene is named only where the DNA matches it firmly. Expanded clones are given a class, and other clones once, few, many or no size at all.

>NA|TRBV5-1|NA|TRBJ2-7|14
CASSLARGNYEQYF
TGCGCCAGCAGCTTGGCCCGGGGAAACTACGAGCAGTACTTC
>NA|TRBV30|NA|TRBJ1-6|13
CAWSGGTVAPLHF
TGTGCCTGGAGTGGGGGGACGGTCGCTCCCCTCCACTTT
>NA|TRBV15|TRBD1|TRBJ1-6|16
CATSRERGTGLSPLHF
TGTGCCACCAGCAGAGAACGGGGGACAGGGTTATCACCCCTCCACTTT
>NA|TRBV2|NA|TRBJ2-5|13
CASVMRVQETQYF
TGTGCCAGCGTTATGAGGGTACAAGAGACCCAGTACTTC
>NA|TRBV30|NA|TRBJ1-1|13
CAWTKHANTEAFF
TGTGCCTGGACAAAACACGCAAACACTGAAGCTTTCTTT
>once|TRBV6-5|NA|TRBJ2-2|12
CASRRVTGELFF
TGTGCCAGCAGGCGGGTCACCGGGGAGCTGTTTTTT
>NA|TRBV6-1|TRBD1|TRBJ1-2|15
CASSEWSGQGEGYTF
TGTGCCAGCAGTGAATGGTCGGGACAGGGGGAAGGCTACACCTTC
>many|TRBV11-2|NA|TRBJ2-1|16
CASSIIAETSYNEQFF
TGTGCCAGCAGCATAATAGCGGAGACCTCCTACAATGAGCAGTTCTTC
>once|TRBV25-1|NA|TRBJ2-2|14
CASSDRDNTGELFF
TGTGCCAGCAGTGACAGGGATAACACCGGGGAGCTGTTTTTT
>few|TRBV7-2|NA|TRBJ2-5|11
CASSAQETQYF
TGTGCCAGCAGCGCCCAAGAGACCCAGTACTTC
>NA|TRBV15|NA|TRBJ1-4|16
CATSRRGETANEKLFF
TGTGCCACCAGCAGAAGGGGAGAGACAGCTAATGAAAAACTGTTTTTT
>NA|TRBV30|NA|TRBJ1-1|14
CAYNRVSTFTEAFF
TGTGCCTACAACAGGGTTTCTACTTTCACTGAAGCTTTCTTT
>NA|TRBV11-2|NA|TRBJ2-3|11
CASSYRDTQYF
TGTGCCAGCAGCTACAGGGATACGCAGTATTTT
>NA|TRBV7-2|TRBD1|TRBJ2-3|16
CASSSRGQGGTDTQYF
TGTGCCAGCAGCTCCCGGGGACAGGGTGGCACAGATACGCAGTATTTT
>few|TRBV21-1|NA|TRBJ1-5|15
CASSKGIVSNQPQHF
TGTGCCAGCAGCAAAGGCATAGTTAGCAATCAGCCCCAGCATTTT
>NA|TRBV12-5|NA|TRBJ2-3|14
CASGLDLASDTQYF
TGTGCTAGTGGCCTGGACCTCGCCTCAGATACGCAGTATTTT
>NA|TRBV11-3|NA|TRBJ2-6|17
CASSSRTVDSGANVLTF
TGTGCCAGCAGCTCCCGGACGGTAGACTCTGGGGCCAACGTCCTGACTTTC
>once|TRBV7-3|NA|TRBJ2-4|14
CASTIRAAKNIQYF
TGTGCCAGCACCATCCGGGCGGCCAAAAACATTCAGTACTTC
>once|TRBV7-2|NA|TRBJ2-5|13
CASSSPGQETQYF
TGTGCCAGCAGCTCCCCGGGACAAGAGACCCAGTACTTC
>NA|TRBV20-1|NA|TRBJ2-7|11
CSARTGYEQYF
TGCAGTGCTAGAACAGGCTACGAGCAGTACTTC
>NA|TRBV7-2|NA|TRBJ1-6|15
CASSLATQGNSPLHF
TGTGCCAGCAGCTTAGCCACACAGGGAAATTCACCCCTCCACTTT
>few|TRBV25-1|TRBD1|TRBJ2-2|15
CASSELTGRTGELFF
TGTGCCAGCAGTGAATTGACAGGGAGAACCGGGGAGCTGTTTTTT
>NA|TRBV5-6|NA|TRBJ1-1|13
CASSLGAGTEAFF
TGTGCCAGCAGCTTGGGGGCGGGAACTGAAGCTTTCTTT
>NA|TRBV9|TRBD1|TRBJ1-1|17
CASSVDPSTGVRTEAFF
TGTGCCAGCAGCGTAGATCCCTCGACAGGGGTGCGCACTGAAGCTTTCTTT
>NA|TRBV6-5|TRBD1|TRBJ1-1|14
CASSYQRTGPEAFF
TGTGCCAGCAGTTACCAAAGGACAGGGCCAGAAGCTTTCTTT
>few|TRBV7-2|NA|TRBJ2-1|12
CASSGNSNEQFF
TGTGCCAGCAGCGGAAACAGCAATGAGCAGTTCTTC
>few|TRBV18|NA|TRBJ1-2|13
CASSPPVNYGYTF
TGTGCCAGCTCACCACCGGTTAACTATGGCTACACCTTC
>NA|TRBV6-1|NA|TRBJ2-3|12
CASSERLGTQYF
TGTGCCAGCAGTGAAAGGCTGGGTACGCAGTATTTT
>few|TRBV29-1|NA|TRBJ2-7|11
CSVESSYEQYF
TGCAGCGTTGAGAGTAGCTACGAGCAGTACTTC
>NA|TRBV9|TRBD1|TRBJ2-5|16
CASSVGGDRLQETQYF
TGTGCCAGCAGCGTAGGAGGGGACAGGCTCCAAGAGACCCAGTACTTC
>NA|TRBV19|TRBD2|TRBJ2-2|14
CASKGLAAAGELFF
TGTGCCAGTAAAGGTCTAGCGGCGGCCGGGGAGCTGTTTTTT
>NA|TRBV5-1|TRBD1|TRBJ1-2|15
CASSSMGQGDYGYTF
TGCGCCAGCAGCTCCATGGGTCAGGGGGACTATGGCTACACCTTC
>NA|TRBV11-3|NA|TRBJ2-7|11
CASSSGYEQYF
TGTGCCAGCAGCTCAGGGTACGAGCAGTACTTC
>once|TRBV7-6|NA|TRBJ2-5|15
CASTLGGQNQETQYF
TGTGCCAGCACCCTGGGGGGACAGAACCAAGAGACCCAGTACTTC
>NA|TRBV5-1|NA|TRBJ1-2|16
CASSPKTARANYGYTF
TGCGCCAGCAGCCCGAAGACAGCTCGAGCTAACTATGGCTACACCTTC
>NA|TRBV30|NA|TRBJ2-3|14
CAWSVGGRGDTQYF
TGTGCCTGGAGTGTAGGTGGGCGAGGAGATACGCAGTATTTT
>once|TRBV29-1|NA|TRBJ1-4|11
CSVTKGEKLFF
TGCAGCGTCACGAAGGGGGAAAAACTGTTTTTT
>NA|TRBV11-2|TRBD1|TRBJ1-1|13
CASSPQGRAEAFF
TGTGCCAGCAGCCCACAGGGGAGGGCTGAAGCTTTCTTT
>NA|TRBV2|NA|TRBJ1-5|15
CASSAEGDSNQPQHF
TGTGCCAGCAGTGCTGAAGGGGATAGCAATCAGCCCCAGCATTTT
>few|TRBV10-3|TRBD1|TRBJ2-4|12
CAISQGANIQYF
TGTGCCATCAGTCAGGGGGCAAACATTCAGTACTTC